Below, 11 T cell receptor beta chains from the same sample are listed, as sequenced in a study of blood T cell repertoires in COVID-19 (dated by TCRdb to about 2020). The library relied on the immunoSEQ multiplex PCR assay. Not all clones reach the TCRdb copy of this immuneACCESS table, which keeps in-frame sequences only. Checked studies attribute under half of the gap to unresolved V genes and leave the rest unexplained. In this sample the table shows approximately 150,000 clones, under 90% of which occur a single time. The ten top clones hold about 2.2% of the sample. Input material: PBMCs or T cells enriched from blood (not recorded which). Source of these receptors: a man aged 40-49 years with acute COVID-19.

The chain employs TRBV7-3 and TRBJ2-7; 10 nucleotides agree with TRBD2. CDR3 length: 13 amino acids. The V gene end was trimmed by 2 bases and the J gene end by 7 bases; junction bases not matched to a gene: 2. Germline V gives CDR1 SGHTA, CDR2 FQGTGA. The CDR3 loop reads CASSLGLAEEQYF. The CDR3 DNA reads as TGTGCCAGCAGCTTAGGACTAGCGGAGGAGCAGTACTTC.

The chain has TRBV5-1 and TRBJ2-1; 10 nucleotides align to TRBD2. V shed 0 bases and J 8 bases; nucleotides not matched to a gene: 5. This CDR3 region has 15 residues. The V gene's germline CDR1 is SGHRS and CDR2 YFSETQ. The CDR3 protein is CASSLERGGRDEQFF. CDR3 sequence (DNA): TGCGCCAGCAGCTTGGAGCGGGGGGGCAGGGATGAGCAGTTCTTC.

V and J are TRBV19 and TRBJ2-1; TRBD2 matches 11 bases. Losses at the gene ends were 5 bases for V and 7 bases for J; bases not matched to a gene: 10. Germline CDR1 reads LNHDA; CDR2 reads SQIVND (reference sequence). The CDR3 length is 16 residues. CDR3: CASSPPGLAGWNEQFF. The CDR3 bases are TGTGCCAGTAGTCCCCCTGGACTAGCGGGTTGGAATGAGCAGTTCTTC.

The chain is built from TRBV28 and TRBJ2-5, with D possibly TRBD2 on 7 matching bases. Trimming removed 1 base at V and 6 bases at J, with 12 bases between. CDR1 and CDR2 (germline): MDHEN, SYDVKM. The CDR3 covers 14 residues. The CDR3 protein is CASSLSGGVKTQYF. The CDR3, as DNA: TGTGCCAGCAGTTTATCGGGGGGCGTAAAGACCCAGTACTTC.

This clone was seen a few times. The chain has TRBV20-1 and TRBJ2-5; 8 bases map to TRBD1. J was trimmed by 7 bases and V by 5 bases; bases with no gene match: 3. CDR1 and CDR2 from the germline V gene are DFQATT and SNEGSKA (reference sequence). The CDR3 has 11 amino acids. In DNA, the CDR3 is TGCAGTGCTCCAGGGGGCGGGACCCAGTACTTC. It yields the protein CSAPGGGTQYF.

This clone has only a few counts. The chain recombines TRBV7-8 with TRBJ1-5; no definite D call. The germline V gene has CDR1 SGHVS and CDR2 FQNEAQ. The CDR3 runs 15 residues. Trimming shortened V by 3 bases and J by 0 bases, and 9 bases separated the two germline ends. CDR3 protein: CASSFGSYSNQPQHF. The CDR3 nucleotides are TGTGCCAGCAGCTTTGGCAGTTATAGCAATCAGCCCCAGCATTTT.

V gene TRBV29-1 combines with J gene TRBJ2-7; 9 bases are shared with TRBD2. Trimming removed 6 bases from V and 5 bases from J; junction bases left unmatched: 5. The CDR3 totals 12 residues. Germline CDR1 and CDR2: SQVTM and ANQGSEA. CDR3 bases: TGCAGCGTCGCGGGAGGGGGGCACGAGCAGTACTTC. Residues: CSVAGGGHEQYF.

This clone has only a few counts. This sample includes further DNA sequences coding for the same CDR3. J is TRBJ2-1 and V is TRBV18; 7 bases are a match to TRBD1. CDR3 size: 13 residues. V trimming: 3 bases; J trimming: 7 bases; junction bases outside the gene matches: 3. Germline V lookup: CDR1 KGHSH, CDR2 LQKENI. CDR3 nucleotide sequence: TGTGCCAGCTCACCCGGGACAGATAATGAGCAGTTCTTC. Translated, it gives CASSPGTDNEQFF. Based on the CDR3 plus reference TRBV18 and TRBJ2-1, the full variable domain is NAGVMQNPRHLVRRRGQEARLRCSPMKGHSHVYWYRQLPEEGLKFMVYLQKENIIDESGMPKERFSAEFPKEGPSILRIQQVVRGDSAAYFCASSPGTDNEQFFGPGTRLTVL.

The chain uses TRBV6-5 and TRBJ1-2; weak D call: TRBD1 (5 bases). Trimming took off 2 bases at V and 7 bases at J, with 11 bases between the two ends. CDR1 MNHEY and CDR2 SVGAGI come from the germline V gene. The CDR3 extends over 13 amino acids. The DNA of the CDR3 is TGTGCCAGCAGTTACATCCAGGGATCTGGCTACACCTTC. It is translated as CASSYIQGSGYTF.

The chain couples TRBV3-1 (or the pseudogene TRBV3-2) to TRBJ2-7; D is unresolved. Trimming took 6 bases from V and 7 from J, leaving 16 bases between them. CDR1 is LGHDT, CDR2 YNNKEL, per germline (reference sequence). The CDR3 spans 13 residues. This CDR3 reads CASSPRLVGEQYF. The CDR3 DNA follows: TGTGCCAGCAGTCCCCGTCTAGTGGGTGAGCAGTACTTC.

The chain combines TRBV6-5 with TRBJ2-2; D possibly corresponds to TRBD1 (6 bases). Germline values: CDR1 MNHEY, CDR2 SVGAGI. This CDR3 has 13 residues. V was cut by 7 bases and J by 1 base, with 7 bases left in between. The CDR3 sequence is CASTGQNTGELFF. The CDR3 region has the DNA TGTGCCAGCACGGGACAGAACACCGGGGAGCTGTTTTTT.